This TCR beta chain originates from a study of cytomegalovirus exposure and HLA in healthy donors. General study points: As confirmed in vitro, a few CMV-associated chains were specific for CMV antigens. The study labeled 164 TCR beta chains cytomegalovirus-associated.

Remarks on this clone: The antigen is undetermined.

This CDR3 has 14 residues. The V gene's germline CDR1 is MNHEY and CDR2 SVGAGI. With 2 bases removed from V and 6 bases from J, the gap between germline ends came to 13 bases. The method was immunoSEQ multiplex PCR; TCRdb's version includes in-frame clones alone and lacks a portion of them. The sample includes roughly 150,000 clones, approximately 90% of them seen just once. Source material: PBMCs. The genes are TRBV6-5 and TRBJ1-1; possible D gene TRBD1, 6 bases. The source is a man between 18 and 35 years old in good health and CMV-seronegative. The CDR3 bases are TGTGCCAGCAGTTACATACGGGGGGCGGCTGAAGCTTTCTTT. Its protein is CASSYIRGAAEAFF.